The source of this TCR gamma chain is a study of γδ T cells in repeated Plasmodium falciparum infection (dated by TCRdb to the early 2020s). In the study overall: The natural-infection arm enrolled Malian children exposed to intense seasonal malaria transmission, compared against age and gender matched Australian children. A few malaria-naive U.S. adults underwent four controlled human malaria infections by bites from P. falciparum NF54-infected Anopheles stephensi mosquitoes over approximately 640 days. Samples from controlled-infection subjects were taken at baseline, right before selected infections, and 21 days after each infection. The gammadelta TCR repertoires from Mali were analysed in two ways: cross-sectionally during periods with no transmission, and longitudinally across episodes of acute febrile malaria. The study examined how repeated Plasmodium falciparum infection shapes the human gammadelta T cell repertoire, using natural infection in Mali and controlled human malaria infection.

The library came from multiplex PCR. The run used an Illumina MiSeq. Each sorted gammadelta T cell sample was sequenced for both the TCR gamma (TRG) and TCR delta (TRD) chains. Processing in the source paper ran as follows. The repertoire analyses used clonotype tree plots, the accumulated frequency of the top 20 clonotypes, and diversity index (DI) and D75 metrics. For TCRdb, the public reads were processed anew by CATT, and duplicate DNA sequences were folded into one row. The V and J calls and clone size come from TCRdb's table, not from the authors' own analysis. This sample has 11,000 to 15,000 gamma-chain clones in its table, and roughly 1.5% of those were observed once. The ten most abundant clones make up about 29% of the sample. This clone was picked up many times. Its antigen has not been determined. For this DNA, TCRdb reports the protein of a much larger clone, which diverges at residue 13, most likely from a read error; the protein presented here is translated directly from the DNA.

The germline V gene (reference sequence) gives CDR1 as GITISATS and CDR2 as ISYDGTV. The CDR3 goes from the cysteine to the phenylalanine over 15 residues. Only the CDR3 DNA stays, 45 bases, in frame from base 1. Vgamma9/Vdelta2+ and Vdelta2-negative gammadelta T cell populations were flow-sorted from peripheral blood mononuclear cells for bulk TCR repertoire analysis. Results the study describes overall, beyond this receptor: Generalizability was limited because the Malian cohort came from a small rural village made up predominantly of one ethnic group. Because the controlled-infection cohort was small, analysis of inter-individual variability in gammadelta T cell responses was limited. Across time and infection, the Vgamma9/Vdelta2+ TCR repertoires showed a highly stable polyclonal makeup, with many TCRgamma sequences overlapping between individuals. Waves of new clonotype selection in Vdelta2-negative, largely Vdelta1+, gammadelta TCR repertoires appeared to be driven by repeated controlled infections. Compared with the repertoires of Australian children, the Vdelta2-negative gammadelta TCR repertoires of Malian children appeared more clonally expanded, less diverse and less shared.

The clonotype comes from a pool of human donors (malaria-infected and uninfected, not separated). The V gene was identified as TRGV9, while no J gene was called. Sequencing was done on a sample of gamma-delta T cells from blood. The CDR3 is CALWEEKRNDWIRTF. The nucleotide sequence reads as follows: TGTGCCTTGTGGGAGGAAAAACGTAATGATTGGATCAGGACGTTT.